This T cell receptor (beta chain) was found in a study of T cells in Graves' hyperthyroidism and ophthalmopathy. Many counts were recorded for this clonotype. The germline gives CDR1 LNHDA, CDR2 SQIVND (reference sequence). Trimming took 5 bases from V and 3 from J; bases not matched to a gene: 17. This CDR3 has 19 residues. Amplification targeted TCR beta CDR3 regions from RNA transcripts. The primer set for the first-round RT-PCR of the TCR CDR3 was HTBI. From the multiplex PCR reads, TCRdb called clonotypes with MiXCR, one entry per CDR3 protein. The repertoire includes about 260,000 distinct CDR3 sequences, around 15% of them detected once, and 25% to 30% sits in the top ten. Investigators excluded patients with uncontrolled infection, other autoimmune disease, pregnancy or lactation. Clinical symptoms, serum thyroxine, TRAb, thyroid ultrasound and orbital computed tomography informed diagnoses.

The chain joins TRBV19 to TRBJ2-5; 11 positions match TRBD2. This receptor was identified in a woman aged 18-29 years with Graves' ophthalmopathy. Sequenced: blood. The CDR3 region is CASSPRRGTSGGGKETQYF. In DNA, the CDR3 is TGTGCCAGTAGTCCCCGCCGTGGGACTAGCGGAGGGGGCAAAGAGACCCAGTACTTC.